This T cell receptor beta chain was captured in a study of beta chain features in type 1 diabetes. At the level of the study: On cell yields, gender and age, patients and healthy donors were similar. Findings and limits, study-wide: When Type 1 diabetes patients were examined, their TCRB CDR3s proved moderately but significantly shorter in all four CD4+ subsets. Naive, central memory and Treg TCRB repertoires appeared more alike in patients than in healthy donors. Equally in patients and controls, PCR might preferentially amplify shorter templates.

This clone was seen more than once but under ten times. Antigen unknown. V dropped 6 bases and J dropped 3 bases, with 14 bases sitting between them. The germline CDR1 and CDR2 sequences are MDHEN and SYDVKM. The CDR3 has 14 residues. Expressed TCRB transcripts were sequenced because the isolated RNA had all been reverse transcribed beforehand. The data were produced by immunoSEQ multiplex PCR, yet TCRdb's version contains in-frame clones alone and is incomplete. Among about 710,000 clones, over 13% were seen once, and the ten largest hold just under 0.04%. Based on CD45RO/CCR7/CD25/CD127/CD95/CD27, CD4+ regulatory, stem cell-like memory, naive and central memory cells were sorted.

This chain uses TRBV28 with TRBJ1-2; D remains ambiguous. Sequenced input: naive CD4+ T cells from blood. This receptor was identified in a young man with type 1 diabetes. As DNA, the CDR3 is TGTGCCAGCAGCCCCGCAAACCTCGACTATGGCTACACCTTC. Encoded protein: CASSPANLDYGYTF.